This T cell receptor (beta chain) was observed in a study of blood T cells in healthy people across ages. V was pared by 0 bases and J by 2 bases, with 16 bases between. Germline assignment: CDR1 LGHNA and CDR2 YNFKEQ. The CDR3 has 18 residues. The use of a sample-barcoded 5' primer and a J-beta primer mix characterized a second PCR of about 6 to 12 cycles. TCRdb itself ran the 5' RACE reads through MiXCR, one entry per CDR3 protein. The sample has 600,000 to 1,000,000 distinct CDR3 sequences; more than 45% are singletons. Each sample gave at least 6 million isolated PBMCs. A remark on this clonotype: Its antigen is not known.

Study-wide findings and caveats: Strong correlation linked observed beta diversity and percent naive T cells. Age advanced and TCR beta diversity per million T cells fell, roughly linearly.

The chain recombines TRBV4-2 with TRBJ1-4; D perhaps matches TRBD1 (5 bases). The receptor was isolated from a man aged 30 to 39 in good health. Sequencing was performed on blood. CDR3 loop: CASSQDSGPLFTNEKLFF. The CDR3 region has the DNA TGTGCCAGCAGCCAAGACTCAGGGCCTCTATTCACTAATGAAAAACTGTTTTTT.